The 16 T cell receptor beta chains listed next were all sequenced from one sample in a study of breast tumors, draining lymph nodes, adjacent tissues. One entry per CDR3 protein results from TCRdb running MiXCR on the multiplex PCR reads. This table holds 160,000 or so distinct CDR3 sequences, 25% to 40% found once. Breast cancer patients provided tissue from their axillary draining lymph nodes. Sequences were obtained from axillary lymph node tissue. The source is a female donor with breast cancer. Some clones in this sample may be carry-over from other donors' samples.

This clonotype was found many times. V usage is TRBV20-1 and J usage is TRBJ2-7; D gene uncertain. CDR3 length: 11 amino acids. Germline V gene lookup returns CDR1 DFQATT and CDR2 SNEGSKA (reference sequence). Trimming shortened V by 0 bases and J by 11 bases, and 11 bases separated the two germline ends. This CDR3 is CSARDLGSEYF. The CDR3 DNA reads TGCAGTGCTAGAGATTTAGGATCGGAGTACTTC.

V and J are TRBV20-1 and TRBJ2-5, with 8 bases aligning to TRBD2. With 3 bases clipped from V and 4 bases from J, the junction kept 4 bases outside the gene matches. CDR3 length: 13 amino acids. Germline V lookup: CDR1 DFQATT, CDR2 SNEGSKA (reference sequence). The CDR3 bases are TGCAGTGCTAGGGAGCGGGGGAGAGAGACCCAGTACTTC. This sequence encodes CSARERGRETQYF.

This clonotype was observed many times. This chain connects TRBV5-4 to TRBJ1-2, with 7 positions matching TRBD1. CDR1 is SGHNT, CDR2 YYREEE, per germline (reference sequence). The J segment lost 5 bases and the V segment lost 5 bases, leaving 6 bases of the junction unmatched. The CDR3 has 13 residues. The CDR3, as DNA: TGTGCCAGCAGAAGACAGGGCGGTTATGGCTACACCTTC. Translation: CASRRQGGYGYTF.

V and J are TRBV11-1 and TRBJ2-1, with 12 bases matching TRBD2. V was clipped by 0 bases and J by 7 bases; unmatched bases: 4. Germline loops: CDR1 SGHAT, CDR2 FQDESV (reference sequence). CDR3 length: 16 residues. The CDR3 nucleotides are TGTGCCAGCAGCTTAGCACTAGCGGGGGGCCAGAATGAGCAGTTCTTC. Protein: CASSLALAGGQNEQFF.

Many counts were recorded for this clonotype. The CDR3 nucleotides are TGCAGCGTGACCGAAGGACTAGCGGGATGTTCCCCCTGTCAATACGAGCAGTACTTC. It yields the protein CSVTEGLAGCSPCQYEQYF. The chain has TRBV29-1 and TRBJ2-7; 12 bases match TRBD2. CDR1 and CDR2 (germline): SQVTM, ANQGSEA. This CDR3 is 19 amino acids long. V shed 6 bases, J shed 4 bases, and the junction held 22 bases outside the gene matches.

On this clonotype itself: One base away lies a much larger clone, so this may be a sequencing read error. In DNA, the CDR3 is TGTGCCAGCAGAGACAGGGGGCTTGGCAATCAGCCCCAGCATTTT. The encoded protein is CASRDRGLGNQPQHF. The gene calls are TRBV27 and TRBJ1-5; 10 bases line up with TRBD1. V trimming: 6 bases; J trimming: 2 bases; junction bases outside the gene matches: 4. Per germline, CDR1 MNHEY and CDR2 SMNVEV (reference sequence). The CDR3 covers 15 residues.

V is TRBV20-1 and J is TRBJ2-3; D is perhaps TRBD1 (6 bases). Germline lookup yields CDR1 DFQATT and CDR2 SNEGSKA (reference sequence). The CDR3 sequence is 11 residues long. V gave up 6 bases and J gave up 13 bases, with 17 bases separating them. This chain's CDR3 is CSAPQGSGKYF. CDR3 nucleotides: TGCAGTGCGCCCCAGGGGAGCGGAAAGTATTTT.

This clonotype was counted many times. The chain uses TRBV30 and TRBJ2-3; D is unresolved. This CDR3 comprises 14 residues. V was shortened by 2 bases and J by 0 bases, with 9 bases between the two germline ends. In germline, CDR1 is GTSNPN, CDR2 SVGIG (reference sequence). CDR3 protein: CAWSIAVSTDTQYF. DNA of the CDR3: TGTGCCTGGAGTATTGCGGTTAGCACAGATACGCAGTATTTT.

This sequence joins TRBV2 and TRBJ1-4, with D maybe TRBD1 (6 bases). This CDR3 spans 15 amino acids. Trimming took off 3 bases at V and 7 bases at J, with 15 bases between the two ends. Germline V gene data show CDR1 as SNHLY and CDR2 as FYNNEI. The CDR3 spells CASSEGLGAREKLFF. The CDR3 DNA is TGTGCCAGCAGTGAGGGACTGGGGGCGCGTGAAAAACTGTTTTTT.

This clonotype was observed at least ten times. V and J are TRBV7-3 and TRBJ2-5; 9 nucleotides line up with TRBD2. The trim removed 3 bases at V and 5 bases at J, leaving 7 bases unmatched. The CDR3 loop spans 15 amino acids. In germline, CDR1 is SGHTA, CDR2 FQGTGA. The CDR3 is CASSLGGGARETQYF. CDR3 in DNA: TGTGCCAGCAGCTTGGGCGGGGGGGCGCGGGAGACCCAGTACTTC.

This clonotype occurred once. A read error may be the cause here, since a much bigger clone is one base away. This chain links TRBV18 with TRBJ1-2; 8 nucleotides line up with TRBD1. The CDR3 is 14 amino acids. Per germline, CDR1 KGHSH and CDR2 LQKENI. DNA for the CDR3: TGTGCCAGCTCATCCGGGACAGGCTCCAGTAGCTACGCCTTC. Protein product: CASSSGTGSSSYAF.

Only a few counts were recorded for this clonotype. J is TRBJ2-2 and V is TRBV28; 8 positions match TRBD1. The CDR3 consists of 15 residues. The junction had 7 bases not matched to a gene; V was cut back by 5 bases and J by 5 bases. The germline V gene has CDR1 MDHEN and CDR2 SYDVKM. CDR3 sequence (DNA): TGTGCCAGCAGTCGTTCAGGGGGCCGGACCGGGGAGCTGTTTTTT. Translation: CASSRSGGRTGELFF.

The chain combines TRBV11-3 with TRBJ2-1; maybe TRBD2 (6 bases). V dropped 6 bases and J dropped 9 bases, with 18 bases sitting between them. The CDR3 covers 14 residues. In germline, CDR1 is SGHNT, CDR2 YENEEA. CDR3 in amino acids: CASRDGGAGSEQFF. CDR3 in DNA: TGTGCCAGCAGAGATGGCGGGGCCGGTAGTGAGCAGTTCTTC.

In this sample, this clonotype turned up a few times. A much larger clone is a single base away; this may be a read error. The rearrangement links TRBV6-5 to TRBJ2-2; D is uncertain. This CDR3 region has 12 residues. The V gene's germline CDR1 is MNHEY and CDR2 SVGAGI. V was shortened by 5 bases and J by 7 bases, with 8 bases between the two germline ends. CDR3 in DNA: TGTGCCAGCAGTCACTGGGGCGGGGAGCTGTTTTTT. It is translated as CASSHWGGELFF.

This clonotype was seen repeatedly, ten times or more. The CDR3 region has the DNA TGTGCCTGGAGGATCGGTCCGAATTATAATTCACCCCTCCACTTT. It codes for CAWRIGPNYNSPLHF. The J gene is TRBJ1-6, the V gene TRBV30; D gene ambiguous. The CDR3 is made up of 15 amino acids. CDR1 GTSNPN and CDR2 SVGIG come from the germline V gene (reference sequence). The germline V and J ends were trimmed by 3 bases and 4 bases, with 13 bases remaining between them.

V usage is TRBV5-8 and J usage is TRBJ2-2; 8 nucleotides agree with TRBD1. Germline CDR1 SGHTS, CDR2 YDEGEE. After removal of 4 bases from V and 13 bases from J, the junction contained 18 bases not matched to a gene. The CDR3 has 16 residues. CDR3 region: CASSLHRDRSLLWLFF. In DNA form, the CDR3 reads TGTGCCAGCAGCCTGCACCGGGACAGGTCTTTACTATGGCTGTTTTTT.